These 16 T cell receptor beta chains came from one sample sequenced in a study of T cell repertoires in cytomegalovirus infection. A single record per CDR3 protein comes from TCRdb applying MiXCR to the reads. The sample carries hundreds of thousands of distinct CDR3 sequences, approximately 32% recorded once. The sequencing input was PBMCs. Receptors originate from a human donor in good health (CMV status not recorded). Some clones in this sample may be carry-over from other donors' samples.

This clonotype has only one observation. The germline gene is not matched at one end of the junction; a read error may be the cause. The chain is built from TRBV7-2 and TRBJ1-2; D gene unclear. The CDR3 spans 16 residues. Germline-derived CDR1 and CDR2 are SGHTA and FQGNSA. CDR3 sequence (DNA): TGTGCCAGCAGCCCAAAAGACCGTGACCGGGTTTATGGCTACCCCTTC. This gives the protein CASSPKDRDRVYGYPF.

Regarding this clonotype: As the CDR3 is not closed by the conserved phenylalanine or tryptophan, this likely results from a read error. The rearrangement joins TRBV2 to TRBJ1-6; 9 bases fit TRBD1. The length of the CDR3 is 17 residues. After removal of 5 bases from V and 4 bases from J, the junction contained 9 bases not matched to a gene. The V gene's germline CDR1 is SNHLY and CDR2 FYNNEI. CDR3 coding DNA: TGTGCCAGCAGTCCCATGGGACAGGGTCCGTATAATTCACCCCTCCACTTG. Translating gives CASSPMGQGPYNSPLHL.

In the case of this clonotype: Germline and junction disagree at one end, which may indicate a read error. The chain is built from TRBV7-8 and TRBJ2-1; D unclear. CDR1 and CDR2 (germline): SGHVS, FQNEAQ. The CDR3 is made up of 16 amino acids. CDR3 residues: CARSLGRPPTYNEQFF. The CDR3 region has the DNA TGTGCCCGCAGCTTAGGAAGACCTCCAACCTACAATGAGCAGTTCTTC.

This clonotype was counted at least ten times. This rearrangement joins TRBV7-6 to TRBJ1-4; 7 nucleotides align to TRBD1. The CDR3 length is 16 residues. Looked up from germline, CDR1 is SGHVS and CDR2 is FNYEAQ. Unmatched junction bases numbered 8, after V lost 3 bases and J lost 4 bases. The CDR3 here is CASSLTGSRSNEKLFF. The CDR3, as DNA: TGTGCCAGCAGCTTGACAGGGTCCAGAAGTAATGAAAAACTGTTTTTT.

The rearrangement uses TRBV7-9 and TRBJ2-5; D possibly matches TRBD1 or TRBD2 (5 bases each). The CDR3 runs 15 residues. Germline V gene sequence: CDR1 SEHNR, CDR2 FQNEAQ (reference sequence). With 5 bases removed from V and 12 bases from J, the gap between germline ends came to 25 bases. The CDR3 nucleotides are TGTGCCAGCAGCCCAGACCCCCCAGGGACCGCCCCAAAGTACTTC. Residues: CASSPDPPGTAPKYF.

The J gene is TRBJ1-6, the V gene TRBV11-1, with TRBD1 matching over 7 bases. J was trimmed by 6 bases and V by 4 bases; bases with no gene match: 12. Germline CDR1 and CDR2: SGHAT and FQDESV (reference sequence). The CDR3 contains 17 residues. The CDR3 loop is CASSYRGVRGSNSPLHF. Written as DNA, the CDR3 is TGTGCCAGCAGCTACCGTGGGGTCAGGGGGAGTAATTCACCCCTCCACTTT. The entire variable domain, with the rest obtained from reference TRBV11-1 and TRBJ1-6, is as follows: EAEVAQSPRYKITEKSQAVAFWCDPISGHATLYWYRQILGQGPELLVQFQDESVVDDSQLPKDRFSAERLKGVDSTLKIQPAELGDSAMYLCASSYRGVRGSNSPLHFGNGTRLTVT.

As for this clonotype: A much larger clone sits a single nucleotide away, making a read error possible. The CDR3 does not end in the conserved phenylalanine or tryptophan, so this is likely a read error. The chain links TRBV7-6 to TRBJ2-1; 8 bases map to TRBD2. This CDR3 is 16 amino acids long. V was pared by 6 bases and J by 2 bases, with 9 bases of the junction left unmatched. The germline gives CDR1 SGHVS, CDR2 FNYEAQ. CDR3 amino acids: CASRLTSGQTYNEQFL. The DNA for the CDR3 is TGTGCCAGCAGACTCACTAGCGGCCAAACCTACAATGAGCAGTTCTTA.

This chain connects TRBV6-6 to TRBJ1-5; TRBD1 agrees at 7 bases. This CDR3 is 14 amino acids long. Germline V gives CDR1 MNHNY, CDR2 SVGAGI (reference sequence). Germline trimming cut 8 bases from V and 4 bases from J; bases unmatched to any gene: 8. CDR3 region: CASADTGANQPQHF. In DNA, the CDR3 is TGTGCCAGCGCCGACACAGGGGCGAATCAGCCCCAGCATTTT.

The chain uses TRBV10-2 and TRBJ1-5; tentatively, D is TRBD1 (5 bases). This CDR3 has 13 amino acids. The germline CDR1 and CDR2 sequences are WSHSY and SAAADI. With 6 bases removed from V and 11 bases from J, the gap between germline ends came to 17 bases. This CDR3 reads CASRAERLGAQHF. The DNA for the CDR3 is TGCGCCAGCAGGGCAGAGAGACTGGGGGCCCAGCATTTT.

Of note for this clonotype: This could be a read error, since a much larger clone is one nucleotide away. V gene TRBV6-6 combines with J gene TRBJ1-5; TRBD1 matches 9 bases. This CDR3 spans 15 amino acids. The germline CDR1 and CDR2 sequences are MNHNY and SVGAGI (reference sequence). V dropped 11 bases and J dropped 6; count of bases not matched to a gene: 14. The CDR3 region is CARTPGQGNFQPQHF. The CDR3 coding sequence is TGTGCCCGCACTCCTGGACAGGGGAATTTTCAGCCCCAGCATTTT.

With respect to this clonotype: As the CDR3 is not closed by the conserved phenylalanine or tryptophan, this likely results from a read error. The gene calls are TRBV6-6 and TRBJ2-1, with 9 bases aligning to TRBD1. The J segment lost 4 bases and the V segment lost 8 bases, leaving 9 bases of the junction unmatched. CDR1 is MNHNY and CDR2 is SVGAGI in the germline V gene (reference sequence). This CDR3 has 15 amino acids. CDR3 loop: CASLGTGLNYNEQFL. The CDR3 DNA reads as TGTGCCAGCCTTGGGACAGGGCTCAATTACAATGAGCAGTTCCTC.

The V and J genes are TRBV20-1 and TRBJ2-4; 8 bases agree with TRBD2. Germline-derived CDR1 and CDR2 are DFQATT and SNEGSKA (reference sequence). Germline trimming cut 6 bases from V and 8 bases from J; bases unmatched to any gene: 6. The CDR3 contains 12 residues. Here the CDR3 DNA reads TGCAGTGCCCAGCGGGGGTCGGACATTCAGTACTTC. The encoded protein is CSAQRGSDIQYF.

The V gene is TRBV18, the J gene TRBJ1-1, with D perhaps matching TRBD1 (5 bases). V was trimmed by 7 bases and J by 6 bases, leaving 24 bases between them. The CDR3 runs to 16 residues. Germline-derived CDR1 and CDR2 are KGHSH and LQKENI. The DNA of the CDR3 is TGTGCCAGCTACCACCGGGACCCCGGAGTGTTGGCTGAAGCTTTCTTT. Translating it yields CASYHRDPGVLAEAFF.

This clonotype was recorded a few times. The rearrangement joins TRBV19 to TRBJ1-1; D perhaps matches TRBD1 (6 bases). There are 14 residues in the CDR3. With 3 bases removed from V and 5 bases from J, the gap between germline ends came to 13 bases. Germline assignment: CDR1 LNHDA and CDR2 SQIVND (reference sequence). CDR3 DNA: TGTGCCAGTAGTATGCAGGGGAGTGGGACTGAAGCTTTCTTT. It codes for CASSMQGSGTEAFF.

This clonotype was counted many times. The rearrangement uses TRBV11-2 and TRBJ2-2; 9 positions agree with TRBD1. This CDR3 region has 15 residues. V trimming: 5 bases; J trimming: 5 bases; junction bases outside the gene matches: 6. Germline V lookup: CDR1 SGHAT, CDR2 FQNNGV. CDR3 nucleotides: TGTGCCAGCAGCCGGACAGGGGTGATTACCGGGGAGCTGTTTTTT. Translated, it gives CASSRTGVITGELFF. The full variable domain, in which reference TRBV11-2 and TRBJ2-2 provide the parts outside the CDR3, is EAGVAQSPRYKIIEKRQSVAFWCNPISGHATLYWYQQILGQGPKLLIQFQNNGVVDDSQLPKDRFSAERLKGVDSTLKIQPAKLEDSAVYLCASSRTGVITGELFFGEGSRLTVL.

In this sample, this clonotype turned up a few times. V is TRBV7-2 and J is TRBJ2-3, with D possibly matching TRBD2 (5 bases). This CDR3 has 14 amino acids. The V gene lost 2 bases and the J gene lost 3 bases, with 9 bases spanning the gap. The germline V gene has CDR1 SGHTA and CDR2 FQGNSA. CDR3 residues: CASSLNPGTDTQYF. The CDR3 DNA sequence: TGTGCCAGCAGCTTAAATCCGGGAACAGATACGCAGTATTTT.